The rows below give T cell receptor beta chains drawn from one sample of a study of shared clonotypes between healthy human individuals. The data were produced by immunoSEQ multiplex PCR, yet TCRdb's version contains in-frame clones alone and is incomplete. The sample shows 1,500,000 or so clones, approximately 97% of them seen only once. The sequenced material came from naive CD4+ T cells sorted from blood. These receptors were taken from a man aged 30 to 45 in good health. Each CDR3 is given with its conserved first and last residue. The order of the fields is J gene, V gene, D gene, clone size, CDR3 DNA, CDR3 protein. The D gene is left open where the match is weak. Where a row states a size, it is once, few, many or the class of an expanded clone; other rows omit it.

TRBJ2-7 | TRBV5-1 | TRBD2 | . | TGCGCCAGCAGCTTTGCTAGCGGGAGGTTAGGTTCCTACGAGCAGTACTTC | CASSFASGRLGSYEQYF
TRBJ2-1 | TRBV19 | TRBD2 | once | TGTGCCAGTAGTATAGGTAGCGGGAGCTACAATGAGCAGTTCTTC | CASSIGSGSYNEQFF
TRBJ2-7 | TRBV6-6 | TRBD2 | . | TGTGCCAGCAGTTACTTGAGCGGGGGTTCCTACGAGCAGTACTTC | CASSYLSGGSYEQYF
TRBJ2-1 | TRBV7-6 | TRBD2 | . | TGTGCCAGCAGCTTATTTAGCGGGGGAGACAATGAGCAGTTCTTC | CASSLFSGGDNEQFF
TRBJ2-1 | TRBV11-2 | TRBD1 | . | TGTGCCAGCAGCCCCCGGGACAGCTTCTACAATGAGCAGTTCTTC | CASSPRDSFYNEQFF
TRBJ1-1 | TRBV7-2 | TRBD1 | . | TGTGCCAGCAGCTTAGGACAGGGAGGGAGGACTGAAGCTTTCTTT | CASSLGQGGRTEAFF
TRBJ2-3 | TRBV27 | . | . | TGTGCCAGCAGTTCTGTTGGGGGGCGCATTGTAAATACGCAGTATTTT | CASSSVGGRIVNTQYF
TRBJ2-3 | TRBV9 | TRBD1 | . | TGTGCCAGCAGCGTAGGCAGGGGGCGGGAACTTTCCACAGATACGCAGTATTTT | CASSVGRGRELSTDTQYF
TRBJ2-3 | TRBV6-4 | TRBD1 | . | TGTGCCAGCAGGTACAGGGGACCCTTCGGGTCGTACGGCACAGATACGCAGTATTTT | CASRYRGPFGSYGTDTQYF
TRBJ2-7 | TRBV11-2 | TRBD2 | once | TGTGCCAGCAGGGGACTAGCGGGGCTCTACGAGCAGTACTTC | CASRGLAGLYEQYF
TRBJ2-3 | TRBV5-1 | TRBD2 | . | TGCGCCAGCAGCACTAGCGGGGCCACAGATACGCAGTATTTT | CASSTSGATDTQYF
TRBJ2-7 | TRBV13 | . | . | TGTGCCAGCAGCTTGGGCAGGGTCCTCTCCTACGAGCAGTACTTC | CASSLGRVLSYEQYF
TRBJ1-3 | TRBV11-2 | . | . | TGTGCCAGCAGCAAGGCGTTCGGAAACACCATATATTTT | CASSKAFGNTIYF
TRBJ2-5 | TRBV30 | . | . | TGTGCCTGGAGTGTTATAGGGACCCAGTACTTC | CAWSVIGTQYF
TRBJ2-7 | TRBV5-1 | . | . | TGCGCCAGCAGCCACGATCTGTTGGAGCAGTACTTC | CASSHDLLEQYF
TRBJ1-2 | TRBV28 | TRBD1 | . | TGTGCCAGCAGTTTAGAGGGGGCACAAGCTAACTATGGCTACACCTTC | CASSLEGAQANYGYTF
TRBJ2-2 | TRBV5-4 | . | . | TGTGCCAGCAGCCGAGACCCCGGGGGTCACACCGGGGAGCTGTTTTTT | CASSRDPGGHTGELFF
TRBJ1-3 | TRBV7-2 | . | . | TGTGCCAGCAGCTGGATGGTACTAGGGTACTCTGGAAACACCATATATTTT | CASSWMVLGYSGNTIYF
TRBJ2-1 | TRBV25-1 | . | . | TGTGCCAGCAGTGAATCTCGGGTAGTAGGGGACAATGAGCAGTTCTTC | CASSESRVVGDNEQFF
TRBJ2-3 | TRBV9 | TRBD2 | . | TGTGCCAGCAGCTCGGGACTAGCGGGAATCACAGATACGCAGTATTTT | CASSSGLAGITDTQYF
TRBJ2-7 | TRBV10-3 | . | . | TGTGCCATCAGTGAGTCAGGGACGACAACCCACTCCTCCTACGAGCAGTACTTC | CAISESGTTTHSSYEQYF
TRBJ1-1 | TRBV27 | . | . | TGTGCCAGCAGTTTAATTACCACGGGGTATCCGGACACTGAAGCTTTCTTT | CASSLITTGYPDTEAFF
TRBJ2-7 | TRBV18 | . | . | TGTGCCAGCTCACCAGCCCCCCTAGCTTCGGTCGAGCAGTACTTC | CASSPAPLASVEQYF
TRBJ2-1 | TRBV5-1 | . | . | TGCGCCAGCGGACAGACGAACTACAATGAGCAGTTCTTC | CASGQTNYNEQFF
TRBJ2-7 | TRBV9 | TRBD2 | . | TGTGCCAGCAGCCCAGCGGGGGACTCCTACGAGCAGTACTTC | CASSPAGDSYEQYF
TRBJ1-4 | TRBV5-1 | TRBD1 | . | TGCGCCAGCAGCGGGCAGGGGGCGACTAATGAAAAACTGTTTTTT | CASSGQGATNEKLFF